This T cell receptor beta chain was recovered during a study of blood T cell repertoires in COVID-19 (dated by TCRdb to the early 2020s). Context from the whole study: Samples covering the acute and convalescent phases of COVID-19 were provided by collaborators in the United States, Italy and Spain. A de-identified subject ID, COVID-19 status, age in years and sex were almost always included in the sample metadata. Subjects who had been exposed to COVID-19, were actively infected with it, or had recovered from it provided the deeply sampled blood TCRbeta repertoires that made up the dataset. The material from the prospective study consisted of cDNA or gDNA derived from T cells, B-cell-depleted T cells, or PBMCs. The samples were drawn from the first 160 participants of the ongoing ImmuneRACE study and from 1,200 or so subjects provided by 6 global collaborators. HLA class I and class II types, where available, came from metadata supplied by the sample provider rather than from assay-based typing. The repertoires were made available in a free public database intended to serve as a resource for research on the immune response to SARS-CoV-2.

Points on this clone: The target of this receptor is not known. Base qualities are missing; no much larger clone stands one base away. Within the sample, other DNA sequences also encode this same CDR3.

Overall study results and their limits: How much clinical and demographic metadata was included differed by source and by participant, and the metadata was provided uncurated.

Each collaborating institution followed its own protocols to collect whole blood in K2EDTA tubes. For TCRbeta analysis, collaborators shipped samples in one of three forms: frozen whole blood, isolated PBMCs, or DNA extracted from either of those sample types. TCRbeta CDR3 regions were amplified from genomic DNA using the immunoSEQ Assay, a bias-controlled multiplex PCR. For the original study's pipeline: The number of nucleated cells in each sample was estimated from the amplification of reference gene primers within the assay. Sequence reads were collapsed and filtered to measure the absolute abundance of every unique TCRbeta CDR3 rearrangement. For each sample, productive Simpson clonality was calculated as the square root of Simpson's diversity index across productive rearrangements. TCRdb took this table from immuneACCESS and kept in-frame rearrangements with V and J called. Such tables lack part of the clones; where checked against another copy, unresolved V genes explain under half of the gap, and the rest is unexplained. D and trimming come from the DNA, and the V and J calls and clone size come from that table. The sample table lists around 400,000 clones, more than 80% of them with a count of one. The ten top clones hold around 1.3% of the sample.

V and J are truncated by 5 bases and 4 bases respectively, leaving an intervening sequence of 6 bases. From the germline V gene (reference sequence), CDR1 is SEHNR and CDR2 is FQNEAQ. The CDR3 has 11 amino acids, counting the end cysteine and phenylalanine. The CDR3 DNA has 33 bases and is translated from base 1. The sequenced sample was peripheral blood. The TCR originated in a man in his forties with acute or convalescent COVID-19. The sequence joins TRBV7-9 to TRBJ2-7; the D gene assignment is ambiguous. The DNA reads as follows: TGTGCCAGCAGCCCCAGATACGAGCAGTACTTC. This translates into CASSPRYEQYF.